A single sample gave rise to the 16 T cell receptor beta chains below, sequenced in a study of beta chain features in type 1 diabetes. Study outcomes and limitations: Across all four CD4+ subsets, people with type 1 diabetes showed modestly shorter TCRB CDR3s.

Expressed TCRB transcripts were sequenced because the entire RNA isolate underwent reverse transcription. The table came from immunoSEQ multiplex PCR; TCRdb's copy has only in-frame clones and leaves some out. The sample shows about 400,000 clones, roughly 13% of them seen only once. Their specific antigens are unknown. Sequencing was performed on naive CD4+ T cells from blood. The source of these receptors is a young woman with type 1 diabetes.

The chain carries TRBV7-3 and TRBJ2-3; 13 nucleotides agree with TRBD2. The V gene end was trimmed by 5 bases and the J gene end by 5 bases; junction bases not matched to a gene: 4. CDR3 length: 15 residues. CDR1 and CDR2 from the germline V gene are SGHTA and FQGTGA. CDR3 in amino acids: CASSARLAGGDTQYF. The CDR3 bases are TGTGCCAGCAGCGCCCGACTAGCGGGAGGAGATACGCAGTATTTT.

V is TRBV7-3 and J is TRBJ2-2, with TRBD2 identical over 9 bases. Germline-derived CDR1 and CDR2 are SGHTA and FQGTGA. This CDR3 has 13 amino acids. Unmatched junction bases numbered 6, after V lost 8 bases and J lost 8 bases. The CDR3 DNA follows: TGTGCCAGCGGCGGGAGGGCTATGGGGGAGCTGTTTTTT. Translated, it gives CASGGRAMGELFF.

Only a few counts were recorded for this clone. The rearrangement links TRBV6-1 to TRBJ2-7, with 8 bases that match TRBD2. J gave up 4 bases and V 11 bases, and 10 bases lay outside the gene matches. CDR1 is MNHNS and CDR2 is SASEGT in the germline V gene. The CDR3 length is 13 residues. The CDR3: CAGRLAGSYEQYF. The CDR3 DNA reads TGTGCCGGTCGTCTAGCGGGTTCGTACGAGCAGTACTTC.

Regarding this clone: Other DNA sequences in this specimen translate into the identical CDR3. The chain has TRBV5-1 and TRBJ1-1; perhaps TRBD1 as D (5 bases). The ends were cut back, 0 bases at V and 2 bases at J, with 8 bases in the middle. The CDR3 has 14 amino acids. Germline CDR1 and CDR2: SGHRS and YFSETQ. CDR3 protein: CASSLDRPNTEAFF. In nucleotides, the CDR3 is TGCGCCAGCAGCTTGGACAGGCCAAACACTGAAGCTTTCTTT.

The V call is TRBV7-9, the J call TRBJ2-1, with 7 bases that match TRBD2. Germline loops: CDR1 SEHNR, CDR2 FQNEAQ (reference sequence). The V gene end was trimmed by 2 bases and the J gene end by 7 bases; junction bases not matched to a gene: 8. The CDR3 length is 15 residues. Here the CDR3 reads CASSLRAGEINEQFF. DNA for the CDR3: TGTGCCAGCAGCTTAAGGGCGGGGGAGATAAATGAGCAGTTCTTC.

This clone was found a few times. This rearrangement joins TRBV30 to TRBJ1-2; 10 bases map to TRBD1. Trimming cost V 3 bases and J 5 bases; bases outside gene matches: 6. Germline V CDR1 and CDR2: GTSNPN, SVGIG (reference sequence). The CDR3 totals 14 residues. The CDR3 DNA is TGTGCCTGGAGCGGGACAGGGGAAGGTTATGGCTACACCTTC. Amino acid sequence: CAWSGTGEGYGYTF.

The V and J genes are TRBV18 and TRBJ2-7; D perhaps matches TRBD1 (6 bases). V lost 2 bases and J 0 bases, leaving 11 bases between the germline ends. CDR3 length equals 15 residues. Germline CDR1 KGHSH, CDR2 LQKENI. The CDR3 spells CASSPGQTTSYEQYF. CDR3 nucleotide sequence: TGTGCCAGCTCACCAGGACAGACAACCTCCTACGAGCAGTACTTC.

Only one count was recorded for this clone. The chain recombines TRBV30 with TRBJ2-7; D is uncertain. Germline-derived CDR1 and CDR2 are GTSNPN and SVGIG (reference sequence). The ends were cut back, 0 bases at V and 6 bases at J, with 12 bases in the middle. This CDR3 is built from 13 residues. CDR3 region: CAWSVLPSLEQYF. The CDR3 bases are TGTGCCTGGAGTGTACTGCCTTCACTCGAGCAGTACTTC.

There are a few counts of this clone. The CDR3 nucleotides read TGTGCCATCAGGTCTGGGAGGGACACGGAGACCCAGTACTTC. This sequence encodes CAIRSGRDTETQYF. The chain joins TRBV10-3 to TRBJ2-5; D perhaps matches TRBD2 (7 bases). Germline V gene data show CDR1 as ENHRY and CDR2 as SYGVKD. The CDR3 is 14 amino acids. Trimming removed 6 bases at V and 5 bases at J, with 16 bases between.

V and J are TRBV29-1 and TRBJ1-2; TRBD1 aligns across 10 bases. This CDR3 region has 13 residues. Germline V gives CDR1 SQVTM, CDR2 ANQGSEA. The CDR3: CSTGQGEVGGYTF. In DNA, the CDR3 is TGCAGTACCGGACAGGGGGAGGTCGGTGGCTACACCTTC. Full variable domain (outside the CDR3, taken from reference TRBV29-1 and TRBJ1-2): SAVISQKPSRDICQRGTSLTIQCQVDSQVTMMFWYRQQPGQSLTLIATANQGSEATYESGFVIDKFPISRPNLTFSTLTVSNMSPEDSSIYLCSTGQGEVGGYTFGSGTRLTVV.

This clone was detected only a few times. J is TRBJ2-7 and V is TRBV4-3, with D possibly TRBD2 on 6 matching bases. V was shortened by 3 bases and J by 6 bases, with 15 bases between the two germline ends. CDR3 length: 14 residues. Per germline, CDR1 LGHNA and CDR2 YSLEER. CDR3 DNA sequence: TGCGCCAGCAGCCAGGGGGAAGGGACTGGCGAGCAGTACTTC. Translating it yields CASSQGEGTGEQYF.

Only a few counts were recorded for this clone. As DNA, the CDR3 is TGTGCCAGCAGCGCGGGGGTGAACACTGAAGCTTTCTTT. Protein product: CASSAGVNTEAFF. V usage is TRBV5-4 and J usage is TRBJ1-1; weak D call: TRBD1 (5 bases). CDR1 and CDR2 (germline): SGHNT, YYREEE (reference sequence). With 4 bases removed from V and 0 bases from J, the gap between germline ends came to 7 bases. This CDR3 spans 13 amino acids.

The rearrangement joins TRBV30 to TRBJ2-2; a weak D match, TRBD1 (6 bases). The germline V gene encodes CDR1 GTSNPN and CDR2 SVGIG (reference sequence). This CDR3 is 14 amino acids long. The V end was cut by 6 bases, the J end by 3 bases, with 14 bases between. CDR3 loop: CACNRVVDTGELFF. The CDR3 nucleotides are TGTGCCTGTAACAGGGTAGTCGACACCGGGGAGCTGTTTTTT.

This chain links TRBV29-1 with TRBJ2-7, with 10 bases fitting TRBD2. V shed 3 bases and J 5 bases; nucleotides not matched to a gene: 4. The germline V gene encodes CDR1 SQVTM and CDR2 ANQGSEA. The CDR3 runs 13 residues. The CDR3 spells CSVEKREGDEQYF. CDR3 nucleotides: TGCAGCGTTGAGAAGCGGGAGGGAGACGAGCAGTACTTC.

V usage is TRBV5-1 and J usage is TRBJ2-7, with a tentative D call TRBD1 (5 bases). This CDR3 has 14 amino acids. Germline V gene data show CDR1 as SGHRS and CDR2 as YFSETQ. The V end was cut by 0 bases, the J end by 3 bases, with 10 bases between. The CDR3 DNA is TGCGCCAGCAGCTTGGCCCCAGGGATCTACGAGCAGTACTTC. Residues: CASSLAPGIYEQYF.

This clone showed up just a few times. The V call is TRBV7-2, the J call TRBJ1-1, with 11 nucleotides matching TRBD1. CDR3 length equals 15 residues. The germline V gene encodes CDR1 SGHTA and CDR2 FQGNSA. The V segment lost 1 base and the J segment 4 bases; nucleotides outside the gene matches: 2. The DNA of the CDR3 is TGTGCCAGCAGCTTAGGGGGGACAGGGGGCACTGAAGCTTTCTTT. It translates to CASSLGGTGGTEAFF.